This TCR beta chain was profiled in a study of cytomegalovirus exposure and HLA in healthy donors. General study results and limits: According to reports, the classifier identified cytomegalovirus status with high specificity and sensitivity.

Turning to this clone: Its antigen is unknown.

Profiled with immunoSEQ multiplex PCR; TCRdb holds only in-frame clones, not every one. Among approximately 180,000 clones listed, 87% were seen once. This CDR3 contains 16 residues. Germline V lookup: CDR1 SGHRS, CDR2 YFSETQ. With V trimmed by 4 bases and J by 0 bases, 9 bases remained unmatched. The chain is built from TRBV5-1 and TRBJ1-1; 7 nucleotides agree with TRBD1. Sequencing used PBMCs. This sequence originates from a woman aged 25 to 39 in good health and CMV-seronegative. DNA of the CDR3: TGCGCCAGCAGCCCGATCGCGACAGGGATGAACACTGAAGCTTTCTTT. As protein: CASSPIATGMNTEAFF.